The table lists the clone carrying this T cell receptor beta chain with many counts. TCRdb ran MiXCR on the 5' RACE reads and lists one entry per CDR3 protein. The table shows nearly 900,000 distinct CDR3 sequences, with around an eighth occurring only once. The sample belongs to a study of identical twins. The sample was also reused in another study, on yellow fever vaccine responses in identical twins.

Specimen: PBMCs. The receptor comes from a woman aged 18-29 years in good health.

Here the CDR3 reads CASSLWDRDYNEQFF. The CDR3 DNA follows: TGCGCCAGCAGCTTATGGGACAGGGACTACAATGAGCAGTTCTTC. This chain uses TRBV5-1 with TRBJ2-1; 9 nucleotides agree with TRBD1. The V segment lost 2 bases and the J segment 3 bases; nucleotides outside the gene matches: 3. The germline gives CDR1 SGHRS, CDR2 YFSETQ. The CDR3 is made up of 15 amino acids.